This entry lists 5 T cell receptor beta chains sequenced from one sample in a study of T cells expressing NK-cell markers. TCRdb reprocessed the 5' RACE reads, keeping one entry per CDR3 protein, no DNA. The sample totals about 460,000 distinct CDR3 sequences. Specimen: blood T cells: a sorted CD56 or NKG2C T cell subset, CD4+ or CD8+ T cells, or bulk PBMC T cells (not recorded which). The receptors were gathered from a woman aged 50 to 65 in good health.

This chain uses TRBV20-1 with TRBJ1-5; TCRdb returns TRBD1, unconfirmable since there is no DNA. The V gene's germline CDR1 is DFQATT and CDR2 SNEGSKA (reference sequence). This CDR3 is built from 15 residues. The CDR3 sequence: CSASGARTGDQPQHF.

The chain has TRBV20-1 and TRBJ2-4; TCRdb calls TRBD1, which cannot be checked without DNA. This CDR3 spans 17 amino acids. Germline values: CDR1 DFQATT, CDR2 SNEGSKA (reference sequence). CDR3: CSANLRQGGMGKNIQYF.

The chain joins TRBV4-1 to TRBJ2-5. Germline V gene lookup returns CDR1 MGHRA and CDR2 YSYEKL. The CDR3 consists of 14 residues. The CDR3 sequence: CASSHLGLQETQYF.

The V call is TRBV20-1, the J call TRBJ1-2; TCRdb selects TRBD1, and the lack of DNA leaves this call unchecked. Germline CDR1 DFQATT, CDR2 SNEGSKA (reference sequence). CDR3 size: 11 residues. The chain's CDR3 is CSARNREGYTF.

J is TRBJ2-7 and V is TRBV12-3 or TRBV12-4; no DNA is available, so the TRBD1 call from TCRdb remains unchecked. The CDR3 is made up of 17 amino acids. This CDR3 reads CASSFTPPGHSSYEQYF.